Below, 19 T cell receptor beta chains from the same sample are listed, as sequenced in a study of siplizumab effects on memory and regulatory T cells. Profiling relied on immunoSEQ multiplex PCR, and the TCRdb table lists in-frame clones only, not all of them. The repertoire includes about 10,000 clones, about 43% of them detected once, and approximately 22% sits in the top ten. Coculturing of the mixed lymphocyte reaction cells was performed at 37°C for over 5 days. The antigens for these receptors are not known. Sequenced material: CFSE-low (dividing) CD4+ T cells sorted from an allogeneic mixed lymphocyte reaction. Receptors were obtained from a human donor in good health; the cells came from an allogeneic mixed lymphocyte reaction.

V usage is TRBV30 and J usage is TRBJ2-3; 8 bases are a match to TRBD1. V dropped 6 bases and J dropped 2; count of bases not matched to a gene: 10. CDR1 is GTSNPN, CDR2 SVGIG, per germline (reference sequence). CDR3 length equals 15 residues. The CDR3 DNA reads as TGTGCCTGCGGACAGGGATTGAGTCCCACAGATACGCAGTATTTT. Its protein is CACGQGLSPTDTQYF.

The gene calls are TRBV28 and TRBJ2-1, with D uncertain. The CDR3 sequence is 12 residues long. CDR1 is MDHEN and CDR2 is SYDVKM in the germline V gene. V dropped 3 bases and J dropped 10 bases, with 10 bases sitting between them. Here the CDR3 reads CASSLLGREQFF. In DNA, the CDR3 is TGTGCCAGCAGTTTGTTGGGCCGGGAGCAGTTCTTC. The full variable domain, its missing parts supplied by reference TRBV28 and TRBJ2-1, is DVKVTQSSRYLVKRTGEKVFLECVQDMDHENMFWYRQDPGLGLRLIYFSYDVKMKEKGDIPEGYSVSREKKERFSLILESASTNQTSMYLCASSLLGREQFFGPGTRLTVL.

This clone was seen a few times. The chain uses TRBV2 and TRBJ1-6, with TRBD1 as a possible D gene (6 bases). Deletions cut 4 bases from V and 9 bases from J, with 13 bases between. There are 14 residues in the CDR3. Per germline, CDR1 SNHLY and CDR2 FYNNEI. This chain's CDR3 is CASSVQGHGSPLHF. Here the CDR3 DNA reads TGTGCCAGCAGTGTACAGGGCCATGGTTCACCCCTCCACTTT.

The genes are TRBV7-8 and TRBJ2-4; maybe TRBD2 (6 bases). Trimming left V 1 base short and J 1 base short, with 8 bases between. CDR3 length: 15 amino acids. Germline assignment: CDR1 SGHVS and CDR2 FQNEAQ. CDR3 residues: CASSLDREAKNIQYF. The CDR3 nucleotides read TGTGCCAGCAGCTTAGATCGGGAGGCCAAAAACATTCAGTACTTC. Looking up the rest from reference TRBV7-8 and TRBJ2-4 gives the full variable domain: GAGVSQSPRYKVAKRGQDVALRCDPISGHVSLFWYQQALGQGPEFLTYFQNEAQLDKSGLPSDRFFAERPEGSVSTLKIQRTQQEDSAVYLCASSLDREAKNIQYFGAGTRLSVL.

This clone was detected a few times. V gene TRBV28 combines with J gene TRBJ2-6, with a possible D match to TRBD1 (6 bases). The V gene lost 6 bases and the J gene lost 6 bases, with 21 bases spanning the gap. This CDR3 has 17 residues. Germline V gene lookup returns CDR1 MDHEN and CDR2 SYDVKM. The chain's CDR3 is CASSPLQGRPEANVLTF. The CDR3 bases are TGTGCCAGCAGCCCACTTCAGGGGCGCCCAGAGGCCAACGTCCTGACTTTC.

Judged by abundance, this clone is large. The rearrangement joins TRBV28 to TRBJ1-5; D gene unclear. The CDR3 length is 15 residues. Germline loops: CDR1 MDHEN, CDR2 SYDVKM. The V end lost 4 bases, the J end lost 2 bases, and 12 bases lay between the germline ends. The CDR3 loop reads CASSSDLRGNQPQHF. CDR3 sequence (DNA): TGTGCCAGCAGTTCGGACCTACGAGGCAATCAGCCCCAGCATTTT.

The V gene is TRBV28, the J gene TRBJ2-7, with D possibly TRBD1 on 6 matching bases. Trimming removed 9 bases at V and 3 bases at J, with 12 bases between. Per the germline V gene, CDR1 is MDHEN and CDR2 is SYDVKM. The CDR3 spans 12 residues. The CDR3 loop reads CARPHRVYEQYF. DNA of the CDR3: TGTGCCAGGCCACACAGGGTCTACGAGCAGTACTTC.

This clone was recorded a few times. This rearrangement joins TRBV11-2 to TRBJ2-5; D is perhaps TRBD1 or TRBD2 (5 bases each). The CDR3 contains 16 residues. Trimming took off 0 bases at V and 7 bases at J, with 18 bases between the two ends. Germline-derived CDR1 and CDR2 are SGHAT and FQNNGV. Here the CDR3 DNA reads TGTGCCAGCAGCTTAGATTTCCGACATACGAGGGGGACCCAGTACTTC. Translating gives CASSLDFRHTRGTQYF.

This clone showed up just a few times. The CDR3 bases are TGTGCCAGCAGCCAAGATCGGCGGGTGACAGATACGCAGTATTTT. It is translated as CASSQDRRVTDTQYF. The chain employs TRBV5-4 and TRBJ2-3, with D perhaps TRBD2 (5 bases). Germline-derived CDR1 and CDR2 are SGHNT and YYREEE (reference sequence). Between the trimmed V and J ends, which lost 4 bases and 3 bases, there was a span of 15 bases. CDR3 length: 15 residues.

The gene calls are TRBV7-9 and TRBJ2-2, with 12 bases identical to TRBD2. The length of the CDR3 is 16 residues. Per the germline V gene, CDR1 is SEHNR and CDR2 is FQNEAQ (reference sequence). J lost 4 bases, V lost 5 bases, and 5 bases had no gene match. CDR3: CASSPTSGRITGELFF. CDR3 sequence (DNA): TGTGCCAGCAGCCCTACTAGCGGGAGGATCACCGGGGAGCTGTTTTTT.

This clone was seen a few times. The V call is TRBV18, the J call TRBJ2-5; D gene ambiguous. The V gene's germline CDR1 is KGHSH and CDR2 LQKENI. Trimming took off 6 bases at V and 2 bases at J, with 4 bases between the two ends. The CDR3 spans 11 residues. CDR3 region: CASSQQETQYF. In nucleotides, the CDR3 is TGTGCCAGCTCCCAACAAGAGACCCAGTACTTC.

This clone was counted once. The chain links TRBV18 to TRBJ1-5; D ambiguous. The V gene's germline CDR1 is KGHSH and CDR2 LQKENI. Trimming shortened V by 3 bases and J by 3 bases, and 12 bases separated the two germline ends. The CDR3 consists of 15 residues. The CDR3 reads CASSPKGFDNQPQHF. DNA of the CDR3: TGTGCCAGCTCACCGAAAGGGTTTGACAATCAGCCCCAGCATTTT. The variable domain in full, with the rest retrieved from reference TRBV18 and TRBJ1-5, is NAGVMQNPRHLVRRRGQEARLRCSPMKGHSHVYWYRQLPEEGLKFMVYLQKENIIDESGMPKERFSAEFPKEGPSILRIQQVVRGDSAAYFCASSPKGFDNQPQHFGDGTRLSIL.

This clone was seen more than once but under ten times. The chain recombines TRBV14 with TRBJ2-1; 10 bases are a match to TRBD2. The germline V gene encodes CDR1 SGHDN and CDR2 FVKESK. V lost 1 base, J lost 5 bases, and 5 bases stayed unmatched. The CDR3 covers 16 residues. CDR3 nucleotide sequence: TGTGCCAGCAGCCAAGCCACTAGCGGGGATAACAATGAGCAGTTCTTC. This sequence encodes CASSQATSGDNNEQFF. The entire variable domain, with the rest obtained from reference TRBV14 and TRBJ2-1, is as follows: EAGVTQFPSHSVIEKGQTVTLRCDPISGHDNLYWYRRVMGKEIKFLLHFVKESKQDESGMPNNRFLAERTGGTYSTLKVQPAELEDSGVYFCASSQATSGDNNEQFFGPGTRLTVL.

Only a few counts were recorded for this clone. The J gene is TRBJ1-1, the V gene TRBV7-2; D perhaps matches TRBD1 (5 bases). In germline, CDR1 is SGHTA, CDR2 FQGNSA. The V end was cut by 5 bases, the J end by 0 bases, with 13 bases between. The CDR3 has 15 residues. CDR3 nucleotides: TGTGCCAGCAGCCCCTACAGGAGGATGAACACTGAAGCTTTCTTT. Translating it yields CASSPYRRMNTEAFF.

This chain connects TRBV7-6 to TRBJ2-3; D gene ambiguous. V was trimmed by 5 bases and J by 2 bases, leaving 5 bases between them. Germline V CDR1 and CDR2: SGHVS, FNYEAQ. The CDR3 is made up of 12 amino acids. The CDR3 loop reads CASSRYTDTQYF. The CDR3 DNA is TGTGCCAGCAGCCGCTACACAGATACGCAGTATTTT.

This chain connects TRBV15 to TRBJ1-2, with D possibly being TRBD1 (6 bases). V lost 3 bases, J lost 2 bases, and 10 bases lay in between. The length of the CDR3 is 14 residues. The germline V gene has CDR1 LNHNV and CDR2 YYDKDF (reference sequence). The CDR3 reads CATSRPQGNYGYTF. CDR3 nucleotide sequence: TGTGCCACCAGCAGGCCACAGGGCAACTATGGCTACACCTTC.

The V and J genes are TRBV7-9 and TRBJ1-4; perhaps TRBD1 as D (6 bases). Between the trimmed V and J ends, which lost 5 bases and 7 bases, there was a span of 14 bases. The CDR3 extends over 14 amino acids. The germline gives CDR1 SEHNR, CDR2 FQNEAQ (reference sequence). CDR3: CASSRGQGSEKLFF. The CDR3 DNA is TGTGCCAGCAGCCGAGGGCAGGGGAGTGAAAAACTGTTTTTT.

The chain links TRBV2 to TRBJ1-4, with D tentatively TRBD1 (5 bases). The germline V and J ends were trimmed by 2 bases and 7 bases, with 14 bases remaining between them. The CDR3 has 15 amino acids. Germline V CDR1 and CDR2: SNHLY, FYNNEI. In nucleotides, the CDR3 is TGTGCCAGCAGTGAATTGGGGACGAGAGGTGAAAAACTGTTTTTT. It yields the protein CASSELGTRGEKLFF.

This chain links TRBV15 with TRBJ2-1; 7 bases match TRBD2. The germline V gene has CDR1 LNHNV and CDR2 YYDKDF (reference sequence). CDR3 length: 17 amino acids. J gave up 3 bases and V 1 base, and 9 bases lay outside the gene matches. In DNA, the CDR3 is TGTGCCACCAGCAGAGCGGGGGGTCCTTCGGGCTACAATGAGCAGTTCTTC. This gives the protein CATSRAGGPSGYNEQFF.